This section outlines one TCR beta chain sequence together with its context. V lost 2 bases, J lost 2 bases, and 3 bases stayed unmatched. CDR3 size: 14 residues. Per germline, CDR1 SGDLS and CDR2 YYNGEE. This sample is part of a study of blood T cell repertoires in COVID-19. The wider study: Donors in the United States, Italy and Spain gave samples during acute or convalescent COVID-19.

This table comes from immunoSEQ multiplex PCR, and its TCRdb copy is limited to in-frame clones, with some not included. The data hold 250,000 to 300,000 clones, with approximately 89% observed a single time. This sequence was found in a woman aged 25 to 45 who had recovered from COVID-19. The specimen sequenced was peripheral blood. This chain connects TRBV9 to TRBJ2-7, with TRBD2 matching over 8 bases. CDR3 loop: CASSVAGGPYEQYF. The DNA for the CDR3 is TGTGCCAGCAGCGTGGCGGGGGGACCCTACGAGCAGTACTTC.